This T cell receptor (beta chain) originates from a study of T cell repertoires in cytomegalovirus infection. In the study overall: CMV infection together with matching HLA type was indicated by public TCR beta signatures.

TCRdb itself ran the reads through MiXCR, one entry per CDR3 protein. The sample carries some 680,000 distinct CDR3 sequences, about a third recorded once. About this clonotype: As yet, its antigen is unknown.

The CDR3 extends over 15 amino acids. Per the germline V gene, CDR1 is SGHRS and CDR2 is YFSETQ. With 1 base removed from V and 5 bases from J, the gap between germline ends came to 13 bases. Study-wide results and caveats: Of the TCR beta families, the public ones yielded a cumulative frequency that identified carriers of CMV plus the relevant HLA. The ex vivo response was dominated by HLA-C-restricted CMV-specific TCR beta clonotypes.

The sequencing sample was made of PBMCs. The sequence derives from a human donor in good health (CMV status not recorded). Some clones in this sample may be carry-over from other donors' samples. V gene TRBV5-1 combines with J gene TRBJ2-1; TRBD2 is a possible D gene (5 bases). The CDR3 loop is CASSLMRADDNEQFF. CDR3 coding DNA: TGCGCCAGCAGCTTGATGAGGGCTGACGACAATGAGCAGTTCTTC.